A selection of T cell receptor beta chains follows, all from one sample in a study of CD8 T cells in ankylosing spondylitis. TCRdb used MiXCR to reprocess the 5' RACE reads, holding one entry per CDR3 protein. The data contain a few hundred thousand distinct CDR3 sequences, 8% to 11% of them seen just once; the ten biggest clones take up over 20%. The sample was blood, either unsorted or a sorted T cell fraction (not recorded which). The receptor set was obtained from a male donor with ankylosing spondylitis or in good health (not recorded which). Both conserved end residues are part of each CDR3. The order of the fields is J gene, clone size, D gene, V gene, CDR3 DNA, CDR3 protein. D genes are given only for firm matches. A row's size may be missing; if present it is once, few, many or a size class.

>TRBJ2-7|many|NA|TRBV9
TGTGCCAGCAGCGCCCGATCGGAGAGCCACGAGCAGTACTTC
CASSARSESHEQYF
>TRBJ2-7|once|TRBD2|TRBV5-1
TGCGCCAGCAGCACGACTAGCGGGGGGGACGAGCAGTACTTC
CASSTTSGGDEQYF
>TRBJ2-1|few|NA|TRBV7-3
TGTGCCAGCAGCTTCGGGGACCCCTGGGACAATGAGCAGTTCTTC
CASSFGDPWDNEQFF
>TRBJ2-1|many|TRBD2|TRBV5-1
TGCGCCAGCAGCTTGGTGTCGGGCGGGGGAAACAATGAGCAGTTCTTC
CASSLVSGGGNNEQFF
>TRBJ1-1|many|NA|TRBV20-1
TGCAGTGCTAGAGCGACGGTGAACACTGAAGCTTTCTTT
CSARATVNTEAFF
>TRBJ1-1|many|NA|TRBV25-1
TGTGCCAGCAGTGAGGGGTCTCTCCAGGGAGGGGGGAACACTGAAGCTTTCTTT
CASSEGSLQGGGNTEAFF
>TRBJ2-1|many|NA|TRBV5-1
TGCGCCAGCACCGAGGTCCTTGGTCTTAACAATGAGCAGTTCTTC
CASTEVLGLNNEQFF
>TRBJ2-7|many|TRBD1|TRBV12-3/TRBV12-4
TGTGCCAGCGTACAAATCCAGGGACAGGGGACGAACGAGCAGTACTTC
CASVQIQGQGTNEQYF
>TRBJ2-2|many|NA|TRBV7-9
TGTGCCAGCAGCTTATTCTCTGGCACCGGGGAGCTGTTTTTT
CASSLFSGTGELFF
>TRBJ2-7|NA|NA|TRBV18
TGTGCCAGCTCACCCCCTATTACCTACGAGCAGTACTTC
CASSPPITYEQYF
>TRBJ2-7|many|TRBD1|TRBV12-3/TRBV12-4
TGTGCCAGCAGTTTGAGGGACAGGTCCCACGAGCAGTACTTC
CASSLRDRSHEQYF
>TRBJ1-1|many|NA|TRBV20-1
TGCAGTGCCCCCGCGCTGGGGGGCACTGAAGCTTTCTTT
CSAPALGGTEAFF
>TRBJ1-6|many|NA|TRBV11-2
TGTGCCAGCAGCTTAGCTCAGGGTGGTTCACCCCTCCACTTT
CASSLAQGGSPLHF
>TRBJ2-3|many|NA|TRBV10-3
TGTGCCATCAGTGAGTCGGTGGCCCAGGGGGATACGCAGTATTTT
CAISESVAQGDTQYF
>TRBJ1-1|NA|NA|TRBV5-1
TGCGCCAGCAGCCCGGTCAGGGGGAACACTGAAGCTTTCTTT
CASSPVRGNTEAFF
>TRBJ2-3|many|NA|TRBV5-1
TGCGCCAGCAGCACGGACACAGAGGCAGATACGCAGTATTTT
CASSTDTEADTQYF
>TRBJ2-3|many|NA|TRBV12-3/TRBV12-4
TGTGCCAGCACTATTATGGGGTTGAGCACAGATACGCAGTATTTT
CASTIMGLSTDTQYF
>TRBJ2-1|many|TRBD1|TRBV12-3/TRBV12-4
TGTGCCAGCAGTCCCCGGACAGGGCCTTACAATGAGCAGTTCTTC
CASSPRTGPYNEQFF
>TRBJ2-6|few|TRBD1|TRBV5-1
TGCGCCAGCAGCTTGAATCTTTTGACAGGGAAAAACTCTGGGGCCAACGTCCTGACTTTC
CASSLNLLTGKNSGANVLTF
>TRBJ1-1|many|NA|TRBV3-1
TGTGCCAGCATCCAGCGAGGTAACACTGAAGCTTTCTTT
CASIQRGNTEAFF
>TRBJ1-4|many|NA|TRBV5-1
TGCGCCAGCAGCGGGAGCAGTGGGACTAATGAAAAACTGTTTTTT
CASSGSSGTNEKLFF
>TRBJ2-1|few|NA|TRBV6-2/TRBV6-3
TGTGCCAGCAGACAACCGGGAGATAGATTATACAATGAGCAGTTCTTC
CASRQPGDRLYNEQFF
>TRBJ1-2|NA|TRBD1|TRBV24-1
TGTGCCACCAGTACCTGGACAGGTAGTGGCTACACCTTC
CATSTWTGSGYTF
>TRBJ2-3|many|NA|TRBV24-1
TGTGCCACCAGTGATGAGGGGACAGATACGCAGTATTTT
CATSDEGTDTQYF
>TRBJ2-1|few|TRBD1|TRBV18
TGTGCCAGCTCTCAACAGGGGCCTGAGCAGTTCTTC
CASSQQGPEQFF
>TRBJ1-6|many|TRBD1|TRBV10-3
TGTGCCATACAGGGGGCGAGTTCACCCCTCCACTTT
CAIQGASSPLHF
>TRBJ2-1|NA|TRBD2|TRBV9
TGTGCCAGCAGCGTAGGCGGGGGGGCCTACAATGAGCAGTTCTTC
CASSVGGGAYNEQFF
>TRBJ1-2|few|NA|TRBV29-1
TGCAGCTCGGGGGGCGTGGAGGTCGGCTACACCTTC
CSSGGVEVGYTF
>TRBJ2-2|NA|TRBD2|TRBV4-2
TGTGCCAGCAGCCAGGGTCCCGGGACTAGCGATACCGGGGAGCTGTTTTTT
CASSQGPGTSDTGELFF
>TRBJ1-2|NA|NA|TRBV7-2
TGTGCCAGCAGCACGGTCGGCGCGCAGTATGGCTACACCTTC
CASSTVGAQYGYTF
>TRBJ2-3|many|TRBD2|TRBV25-1
TGTGCCAGCAGTGACGGTAGCGGGGGGCGCACAGATACGCAGTATTTT
CASSDGSGGRTDTQYF
>TRBJ2-2|NA|TRBD1|TRBV5-1
TGCGCCAGCAGGCGACCCGGGACAGGGGCCGGGGAGCTGTTTTTT
CASRRPGTGAGELFF
>TRBJ1-1|many|NA|TRBV12-3/TRBV12-4
TGTGCCAGCCGGCTGGGGGGCGGGCTGAACACTGAAGCTTTCTTT
CASRLGGGLNTEAFF
>TRBJ2-7|many|TRBD1|TRBV27
TGTGCCAGCAGTCGACAGGGACGGTCCTACGAGCAGTACTTC
CASSRQGRSYEQYF
>TRBJ2-5|many|TRBD2|TRBV5-1
TGCGCCAGCAGTTCGACTAGCTCCCAAGAGACCCAGTACTTC
CASSSTSSQETQYF
>TRBJ2-2|many|NA|TRBV15
TGTGCCACCAGCAGAGACGGGGGGCACACCGGGGAGCTGTTTTTT
CATSRDGGHTGELFF
>TRBJ1-4|many|NA|TRBV20-1
TGCAGTGCCGCGGGCTCCAATGAAAAACTGTTTTTT
CSAAGSNEKLFF
>TRBJ2-1|many|NA|TRBV10-3
TGTGCCATCAGCAGGGGCAATGAGCAGTTCTTC
CAISRGNEQFF
>TRBJ2-5|many|TRBD1|TRBV5-6
TGTGCCAGCAGCTTGGTAAAGGGGGCCCAAGAGACCCAGTACTTC
CASSLVKGAQETQYF
>TRBJ2-3|many|TRBD2|TRBV20-1
TGCAGTGCTAGGAGGGCGGGGGGTCCAGATACGCAGTATTTT
CSARRAGGPDTQYF
>TRBJ2-7|many|NA|TRBV5-1
TGCGCCAGCAGCCCCAGCCCGCCCTCCGAGCAGTACTTC
CASSPSPPSEQYF
>TRBJ2-3|many|NA|TRBV20-1
TGCAGTGCCACACACAGGGAAGGAGGAATTACGCAGTATTTT
CSATHREGGITQYF
>TRBJ1-2|many|NA|TRBV20-1
TGCAGTGCCCGAAGATCGGGGAACCGCTATGGCTACACCTTC
CSARRSGNRYGYTF
>TRBJ2-7|many|TRBD2|TRBV5-1
TGCGCCAGCAGCTTCCGAGACCTAAGGGAGGGGGAGCAGTACTTC
CASSFRDLREGEQYF
>TRBJ2-7|NA|NA|TRBV5-8
TGTGCCAGCAGCTTGGGACAGCATAGCTCCTACGAGCAGTACTTC
CASSLGQHSSYEQYF
>TRBJ1-5|few|NA|TRBV19
TGTGCCAGTAGTATGGACGGGGGGCAAGGCAATCAGCCCCAGCATTTT
CASSMDGGQGNQPQHF
>TRBJ2-1|many|NA|TRBV5-1
TGCGCCAGCAGCGCCGGCCTCGGGCCCTACAATGAGCAGTTCTTC
CASSAGLGPYNEQFF
>TRBJ2-7|few|TRBD1|TRBV12-3/TRBV12-4
TGTGCCAGCAACCGGCAGGGGGCCTACGAGCAGTACTTC
CASNRQGAYEQYF
>TRBJ2-1|many|TRBD1|TRBV4-1
TGCGCCAGCAGCCAAGTTCCTGGACAGGTCAATGAGCAGTTCTTC
CASSQVPGQVNEQFF
>TRBJ1-1|NA|NA|TRBV6-2/TRBV6-3
TGTGCCGGGCGAACCGGAGGGAGGAGTGAAGCTTTCTTT
CAGRTGGRSEAFF
>TRBJ1-1|many|TRBD1|TRBV5-1
TGCGCCAGCAGCCTGCGACAGGGAGATGGCACTGAAGCTTTCTTT
CASSLRQGDGTEAFF
>TRBJ2-1|few|NA|TRBV6-1
TGTGCCAGCGCAGGGGCTCACTCCTACAGTGAGCAGTTCTTC
CASAGAHSYSEQFF
>TRBJ2-5|many|NA|TRBV29-1
TGCAGCGTTGAAGATCATGGGGGTGGACAGTTCGAGCCCGAGACCCAGTACTTC
CSVEDHGGGQFEPETQYF
>TRBJ1-2|few|NA|TRBV13
TGTGCCAGCAGCTTAGTCAGGGCGAGCTACACCTTC
CASSLVRASYTF
>TRBJ1-6|many|TRBD1|TRBV7-8
TGTGCCAGCAGCCTAGGGGGCGCGTTCGCCTATAATTCACCCCTCCACTTT
CASSLGGAFAYNSPLHF
>TRBJ2-7|many|NA|TRBV5-1
TGCGCCAGCAGCATTGACAGGAGCTCCTACGAGCAGTACTTC
CASSIDRSSYEQYF
>TRBJ2-3|few|TRBD2|TRBV2
TGTGCGACCTTACGGCGGGGGGTCGCAGATACGCAGTATTTT
CATLRRGVADTQYF
>TRBJ2-5|NA|NA|TRBV15
TGTGCCACCAGCAGACCGCCGGCGGGGTTAGAGACCCAGTACTTC
CATSRPPAGLETQYF